Below are 18 T cell receptor beta chains sequenced from a single sample in a study of CD8 T cells in ankylosing spondylitis. TCRdb itself ran the 5' RACE reads through MiXCR, one entry per CDR3 protein. The sample consists of just over 300,000 distinct CDR3 sequences, 20% of them appearing once. The specimen was blood, either unsorted or a sorted T cell fraction (not recorded which). These TCRs come from a female donor with ankylosing spondylitis or in good health (not recorded which).

This clonotype was counted between two and nine times. The genes are TRBV5-1 and TRBJ2-1; perhaps D is TRBD1 or TRBD2 (5 bases each). V was clipped by 2 bases and J by 5 bases, with 11 bases between them. The germline gives CDR1 SGHRS, CDR2 YFSETQ. This CDR3 has 14 amino acids. For the CDR3, the DNA is TGCGCCAGCAGCTTACCCGGGACCAACAATGAGCAGTTCTTC. This sequence encodes CASSLPGTNNEQFF.

This clonotype was seen only a few times. The CDR3 spells CASSPVNALSYEQYF. CDR3 coding DNA: TGTGCCAGCTCACCAGTTAATGCTCTCTCCTACGAGCAGTACTTC. The chain has TRBV18 and TRBJ2-7; D gene uncertain. Per germline, CDR1 KGHSH and CDR2 LQKENI. The V gene lost 2 bases and the J gene lost 0 bases, with 11 bases spanning the gap. The CDR3 contains 15 residues.

This clonotype has a count of ten or more. The V gene is TRBV29-1, the J gene TRBJ2-1, with 7 bases fitting TRBD2. The V gene end was trimmed by 4 bases and the J gene end by 2 bases; junction bases not matched to a gene: 8. The CDR3 has 15 residues. Germline V CDR1 and CDR2: SQVTM, ANQGSEA. CDR3 in DNA: TGCAGCGTTGCGGGAGGCTCCACCACCTACAATGAGCAGTTCTTC. Translating it yields CSVAGGSTTYNEQFF.

The chain recombines TRBV12-3 or TRBV12-4 with TRBJ2-1, with TRBD1 matching over 11 bases. J lost 14 bases, V lost 5 bases, and 14 bases had no gene match. This CDR3 has 15 residues. This CDR3 is CASSPLRTGGWGEFF. In DNA, the CDR3 is TGTGCCAGCAGTCCACTTCGGACAGGGGGCTGGGGGGAGTTCTTC.

This clonotype has ten or more counts. V gene TRBV12-3 or TRBV12-4 combines with J gene TRBJ1-1; a weak D match, TRBD1 (5 bases). V was shortened by 1 base and J by 5 bases, with 8 bases between the two germline ends. The CDR3 length is 13 residues. CDR3 nucleotide sequence: TGTGCCAGCAGTTTAGGACAGATTACTGAAGCTTTCTTT. Encoded protein: CASSLGQITEAFF.

This clonotype has just a few counts. V gene TRBV4-2 combines with J gene TRBJ2-7; 8 bases are shared with TRBD2. Germline V CDR1 and CDR2: LGHNA, YNFKEQ. The V and J ends lost 0 bases and 6 bases, in that order; junction bases with no gene match: 7. The CDR3 is 15 amino acids. In DNA form, the CDR3 reads TGTGCCAGCAGCCAAGATGCGGGACTAGACGGCGAGCAGTACTTC. Protein: CASSQDAGLDGEQYF.

This clonotype appeared a few times. This chain connects TRBV19 to TRBJ2-7; no reliable D call. The CDR3 is 13 residues long. The V gene's germline CDR1 is LNHDA and CDR2 SQIVND (reference sequence). The V gene lost 3 bases and the J gene lost 6 bases, with 12 bases spanning the gap. DNA of the CDR3: TGTGCCAGTAGTATGGTTACCCGCGGCGAGCAGTACTTC. It specifies CASSMVTRGEQYF.

This chain joins TRBV29-1 and TRBJ2-2; D is ambiguous. Germline loops: CDR1 SQVTM, CDR2 ANQGSEA. The V gene lost 4 bases and the J gene lost 1 base, with 10 bases spanning the gap. CDR3 length: 14 amino acids. The CDR3 DNA follows: TGCAGCGTTGTCCTTACGGGGAACACCGGGGAGCTGTTTTTT. As protein: CSVVLTGNTGELFF.

In this sample, this clonotype turned up a few times. The chain uses TRBV29-1 and TRBJ1-5; 11 positions match TRBD1. CDR3 size: 14 residues. V dropped 7 bases and J dropped 9; count of bases not matched to a gene: 11. Germline CDR1 SQVTM, CDR2 ANQGSEA. The CDR3 coding sequence is TGCAGCGCTTATGATCCGGGACAGGGGGGGCCCCAGCATTTT. This codes for CSAYDPGQGGPQHF.

This clonotype appeared a few times. The J gene is TRBJ2-7, the V gene TRBV5-1; D gene unclear. This CDR3 spans 13 amino acids. Germline assignment: CDR1 SGHRS and CDR2 YFSETQ. V was clipped by 1 base and J by 3 bases, with 8 bases between them. The CDR3 coding sequence is TGCGCCAGCAGCTTGTCGGCCAACTACGAGCAGTACTTC. Translation gives CASSLSANYEQYF.

This chain joins TRBV12-3 or TRBV12-4 and TRBJ2-3; weak D call: TRBD1 (5 bases). This CDR3 has 16 residues. V lost 5 bases and J 1 base, leaving 16 bases between the germline ends. The CDR3 sequence is CASSAQWGIGTDTQYF. The CDR3 region has the DNA TGTGCCAGCAGTGCCCAATGGGGCATTGGCACAGATACGCAGTATTTT.

This clonotype turned up a few times. This chain links TRBV20-1 with TRBJ1-1, with TRBD1 as a possible D gene (6 bases). The germline CDR1 and CDR2 sequences are DFQATT and SNEGSKA (reference sequence). The CDR3 is made up of 11 amino acids. Between the trimmed V and J ends, which lost 6 bases and 8 bases, there was a span of 13 bases. The CDR3 bases are TGCAGTGCCACTGCCGGGACAGAAGCTTTCTTT. Its protein product is CSATAGTEAFF.

V and J are TRBV6-2 or TRBV6-3 and TRBJ2-1; D remains unclear. Germline V CDR1 and CDR2: MNHEY, SVGEGT. With 0 bases removed from V and 7 bases from J, the gap between germline ends came to 7 bases. There are 13 residues in the CDR3. CDR3 nucleotide sequence: TGTGCCAGCAGTTACTCGTTTTATAATGAGCAGTTCTTC. Translation gives CASSYSFYNEQFF.

This clonotype has just a few counts. The V call is TRBV20-1, the J call TRBJ2-7; TRBD1 might be the D (6 bases). V lost 5 bases and J 2 bases, leaving 10 bases between the germline ends. Germline CDR1 and CDR2: DFQATT and SNEGSKA (reference sequence). The CDR3 runs 12 residues. The CDR3 DNA reads TGCAGTGCTCCACAGGGAACCTACGAGCAGTACTTC. It yields the protein CSAPQGTYEQYF.

This clonotype appeared a few times. This rearrangement joins TRBV5-5 to TRBJ1-2, with D hard to call. Trimming cost V 1 base and J 4 bases, with 14 bases left between them. The CDR3 sequence is 15 residues long. Germline V gene lookup returns CDR1 SGHKS and CDR2 YYEKEE (reference sequence). CDR3 protein: CASSLSGGGFYGYTF. In DNA, the CDR3 is TGTGCCAGCAGCTTGTCGGGCGGCGGCTTCTATGGCTACACCTTC.

This clonotype was seen only a few times. This rearrangement joins TRBV24-1 to TRBJ2-7; D gene ambiguous. Germline values: CDR1 KGHDR, CDR2 SFDVKD. This CDR3 is built from 10 residues. The V end was cut by 9 bases, the J end by 5 bases, with 7 bases between. The chain's CDR3 is CATSPDEQYF. The CDR3, as DNA: TGTGCCACCTCCCCGGACGAGCAGTACTTC.

The J gene is TRBJ2-1, the V gene TRBV24-1; 10 bases fit TRBD1. V was clipped by 4 bases and J by 8 bases; unmatched bases: 13. Germline CDR1 is KGHDR and CDR2 is SFDVKD. The CDR3 contains 17 residues. The CDR3 reads CATSDPGRGTGVDEQFF. CDR3 coding DNA: TGTGCCACCAGTGACCCCGGCCGTGGGACAGGGGTCGATGAGCAGTTCTTC.

This clonotype has more than one count but fewer than ten. This sequence joins TRBV6-1 and TRBJ2-7, with 13 nucleotides matching TRBD2. The germline gives CDR1 MNHNS, CDR2 SASEGT. This CDR3 has 17 residues. V gave up 6 bases and J gave up 2 bases; unmatched junction bases: 10. DNA for the CDR3: TGTGCCAGCAGGACGGGACTAGCGGGACACCTTCCCTACGAGCAGTACTTC. It yields the protein CASRTGLAGHLPYEQYF.